The rows below give T cell receptor beta chains drawn from one sample of a study of spatial heterogeneity in lung cancer. TCRdb reprocessed the 5' RACE reads with MiXCR, giving one entry per CDR3 protein. This repertoire shows over 10,000 distinct CDR3 sequences, over 5.5% found once; its top ten account for roughly 10%. The sample was lung tumor tissue, taken at surgery. These receptors all stem from a female donor with early-stage non-small cell lung cancer. The CDR3 runs from the conserved cysteine through the conserved F or W. The D gene is left open where the match is weak. Some rows mark clone size as missing; the rest say once, few, many or name a class of expanded clone.

J: TRBJ2-3; V: TRBV20-1; size: many; D: -; CDR3: CSARRRAADTQYF; DNA: TGCAGTGCTCGGCGGCGGGCAGCAGATACGCAGTATTTT
J: TRBJ2-1; V: TRBV15; size: -; D: -; CDR3: CATSRDRAANEQFF; DNA: TGTGCCACCAGCAGAGATAGGGCGGCCAATGAGCAGTTCTTC
J: TRBJ1-2; V: TRBV4-1; size: many; D: -; CDR3: CASSHTDRNYGYTF; DNA: TGCGCCAGCAGCCACACGGACCGGAACTATGGCTACACCTTC
J: TRBJ2-7; V: TRBV20-1; size: many; D: TRBD2; CDR3: CSAASSGGYEQYF; DNA: TGCAGTGCTGCTTCTAGCGGGGGGTACGAGCAGTACTTC
J: TRBJ2-1; V: TRBV12-3/TRBV12-4; size: -; D: -; CDR3: CASSLARGRRDEQFF; DNA: TGTGCCAGCAGTTTAGCCAGGGGCCGCAGGGATGAGCAGTTCTTC
J: TRBJ1-1; V: TRBV28; size: many; D: -; CDR3: CASSEQGGKAFF; DNA: TGTGCCAGCAGTGAACAGGGAGGGAAAGCTTTCTTT
J: TRBJ1-2; V: TRBV27; size: many; D: TRBD1; CDR3: CARCTGGTATDYGYTF; DNA: TGTGCCAGATGTACAGGGGGCACCGCCACGGACTATGGCTACACCTTC
J: TRBJ1-6; V: TRBV6-5; size: many; D: -; CDR3: CASSYGRPPLHF; DNA: TGTGCCAGCAGTTACGGGAGGCCACCCCTCCACTTT
J: TRBJ1-1; V: TRBV5-4; size: many; D: TRBD1; CDR3: CASRGQPADTEAFF; DNA: TGTGCCAGCAGGGGACAGCCGGCCGACACTGAAGCTTTCTTT
J: TRBJ1-1; V: TRBV29-1; size: many; D: -; CDR3: CSGEGPTNTEAFF; DNA: TGCAGCGGAGAGGGGCCCACTAACACTGAAGCTTTCTTT
J: TRBJ2-3; V: TRBV29-1; size: medium-sized; D: TRBD2; CDR3: CSVEPTSGGLHTQYF; DNA: TGCAGCGTTGAACCGACTAGCGGGGGGCTTCATACGCAGTATTTT
J: TRBJ2-1; V: TRBV5-1; size: many; D: TRBD2; CDR3: CASTRGAFDEQFF; DNA: TGCGCCAGCACGCGGGGGGCCTTTGATGAGCAGTTCTTC
J: TRBJ1-6; V: TRBV7-2; size: many; D: -; CDR3: CASSSESSYNSPLHF; DNA: TGTGCCAGCAGCTCCGAAAGCTCCTATAATTCACCCCTCCACTTT
J: TRBJ2-7; V: TRBV5-6; size: few; D: -; CDR3: CASSFPGLGPHEQYF; DNA: TGTGCCAGCAGCTTCCCCGGTCTAGGCCCCCACGAGCAGTACTTC
J: TRBJ1-2; V: TRBV11-2; size: medium-sized; D: -; CDR3: CASSLDLAWGGRGGGYTF; DNA: TGTGCCAGCAGCTTAGATCTCGCCTGGGGCGGCAGGGGAGGAGGCTACACCTTC
J: TRBJ2-7; V: TRBV5-8; size: many; D: -; CDR3: CASSLAGWGPPSLYEQYF; DNA: TGTGCCAGCAGCTTGGCCGGCTGGGGGCCACCTTCCTTATACGAGCAGTACTTC
J: TRBJ2-3; V: TRBV7-2; size: many; D: -; CDR3: CASSSPGADTQYF; DNA: TGTGCCAGCAGCTCGCCGGGGGCAGATACGCAGTATTTT
J: TRBJ2-1; V: TRBV12-3/TRBV12-4; size: -; D: TRBD2; CDR3: CASSRGLAGVVEQFF; DNA: TGTGCCAGCAGTAGGGGACTAGCGGGGGTGGTCGAGCAGTTCTTC
J: TRBJ2-7; V: TRBV12-3/TRBV12-4; size: many; D: -; CDR3: CASSLVTVDEQYF; DNA: TGTGCCAGCAGTTTGGTGACAGTGGACGAGCAGTACTTC
J: TRBJ2-3; V: TRBV10-1; size: many; D: -; CDR3: CASSNRDGTDTQYF; DNA: TGCGCCAGCTCGAACCGGGACGGCACAGATACGCAGTATTTT
J: TRBJ1-4; V: TRBV20-1; size: many; D: TRBD1; CDR3: CSAPRTGKGEKLFF; DNA: TGCAGTGCTCCTAGGACAGGAAAGGGTGAAAAACTGTTTTTT
J: TRBJ1-1; V: TRBV18; size: many; D: TRBD1; CDR3: CASSPNKGQIVNTEAFF; DNA: TGTGCCAGCTCACCAAACAAGGGACAGATAGTTAACACTGAAGCTTTCTTT
J: TRBJ1-1; V: TRBV6-4; size: many; D: -; CDR3: CASIPRLSFF; DNA: TGTGCCAGCATCCCGCGTTTGTCTTTCTTT
J: TRBJ2-2; V: TRBV4-3; size: many; D: TRBD2; CDR3: CASSRSASWLGLAGGSTGELFF; DNA: TGCGCCAGCAGCCGAAGTGCCTCCTGGTTGGGACTAGCGGGGGGAAGCACCGGGGAGCTGTTTTTT
J: TRBJ1-4; V: TRBV28; size: many; D: -; CDR3: CATLGRNGKLFF; DNA: TGTGCCACCCTCGGACGCAATGGAAAACTGTTTTTT
J: TRBJ1-5; V: TRBV7-9; size: many; D: -; CDR3: CASSLGLGGQPQHF; DNA: TGTGCCAGCAGCTTAGGTCTCGGGGGCCAGCCCCAGCATTTT